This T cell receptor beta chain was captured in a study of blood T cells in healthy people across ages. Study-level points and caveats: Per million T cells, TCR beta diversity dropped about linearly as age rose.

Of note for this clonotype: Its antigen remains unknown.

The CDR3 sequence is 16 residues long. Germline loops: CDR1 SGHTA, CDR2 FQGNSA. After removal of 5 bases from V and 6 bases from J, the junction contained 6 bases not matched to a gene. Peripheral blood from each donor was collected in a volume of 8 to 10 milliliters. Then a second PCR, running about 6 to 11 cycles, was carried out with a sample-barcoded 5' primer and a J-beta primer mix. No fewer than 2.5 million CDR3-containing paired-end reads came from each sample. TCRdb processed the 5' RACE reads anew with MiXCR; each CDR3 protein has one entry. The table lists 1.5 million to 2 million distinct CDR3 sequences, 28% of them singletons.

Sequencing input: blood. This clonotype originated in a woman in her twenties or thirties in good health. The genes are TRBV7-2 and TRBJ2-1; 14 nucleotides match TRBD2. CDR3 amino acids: CASSRLAGGEGNEQFF. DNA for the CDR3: TGTGCCAGCAGCCGACTAGCGGGAGGGGAGGGCAATGAGCAGTTCTTC.